The 30 T cell receptor beta chains below were found in one sample sequenced in a study of cytotoxic CD8 clonotypes in ibrutinib-treated CLL. Sequenced by immunoSEQ multiplex PCR; TCRdb stores in-frame clones only, minus some. The sample carries approximately 150,000 clones, 70% to 90% recorded once. The sequenced sample was PBMCs, obtained at disease progression, from a patient treated with ibrutinib. These receptors were taken from a human donor with chronic lymphocytic leukemia.

This clone was detected a few times. One end of the junction does not line up with germline, which may come from a read error. The J gene is TRBJ2-7, the V gene TRBV5-4; D possibly uses TRBD1 or TRBD2 (5 bases each). Per the germline V gene, CDR1 is SGHNT and CDR2 is YYREEE (reference sequence). The CDR3 sequence is 14 residues long. The DNA for the CDR3 is TGTGCCAGCAGTTTGGGGGACCTCCGCCCCGAGCAGTACTTC. Translating gives CASSLGDLRPEQYF.

The J gene is TRBJ2-2, the V gene TRBV29-1; the match to TRBD2 covers 8 bases. The CDR3 is 13 residues long. J lost 9 bases, V lost 4 bases, and 7 bases had no gene match. Germline-derived CDR1 and CDR2 are SQVTM and ANQGSEA. CDR3 sequence reads: CSVGVAGTWELFF. CDR3 DNA: TGCAGCGTTGGCGTAGCGGGAACATGGGAGCTGTTTTTT.

CDR3 DNA: TGTGCCAGCAGTTCCGGGACTAGCGCGAACGAGCAGTACTTC. It specifies CASSSGTSANEQYF. The V gene is TRBV27, the J gene TRBJ2-7; 10 bases fit TRBD2. This CDR3 has 14 residues. V lost 4 bases, J lost 5 bases, and 5 bases stayed unmatched. Looked up from germline, CDR1 is MNHEY and CDR2 is SMNVEV (reference sequence).

The gene calls are TRBV9 and TRBJ2-7; 8 bases map to TRBD2. CDR3 length equals 14 residues. The V and J ends lost 7 bases and 0 bases, in that order; junction bases with no gene match: 6. CDR1 and CDR2 from the germline V gene are SGDLS and YYNGEE. The CDR3 DNA reads TGTGCCAGCGGGGGTAGCGGGGCCTCCTACGAGCAGTACTTC. Amino acid sequence: CASGGSGASYEQYF.

The chain carries TRBV19 and TRBJ1-1; D is possibly TRBD1 (6 bases). Trimming cost V 3 bases and J 1 base, with 12 bases left between them. The germline V gene has CDR1 LNHDA and CDR2 SQIVND (reference sequence). CDR3 length: 15 residues. The CDR3 sequence: CASSMPGHWNTEAFF. Written as DNA, the CDR3 is TGTGCCAGTAGTATGCCGGGACATTGGAACACTGAAGCTTTCTTT.

The V and J genes are TRBV5-1 and TRBJ2-3; D is unresolved. The CDR3 has 13 residues. From germline, CDR1 is SGHRS and CDR2 YFSETQ. V dropped 0 bases and J dropped 0 bases, with 2 bases sitting between them. CDR3: CASSLGSTDTQYF. In nucleotides, the CDR3 is TGCGCCAGCAGCTTGGGTAGCACAGATACGCAGTATTTT.

V is TRBV11-2 and J is TRBJ2-3; D is unresolved. V lost 5 bases and J lost 3, with 9 bases in between. Germline V gives CDR1 SGHAT, CDR2 FQNNGV. The CDR3 is 13 amino acids. CDR3 bases: TGTGCCAGCAGCAGTAGGTGGACAGATACGCAGTATTTT. Its translation: CASSSRWTDTQYF.

The chain has TRBV7-2 and TRBJ1-2; D is unclear. This CDR3 has 14 amino acids. Trimming stripped 1 base from V and 7 bases from J, with 13 bases between. In germline, CDR1 is SGHTA, CDR2 FQGNSA. The DNA for the CDR3 is TGTGCCAGCAGCTTAGAGGGTATACAGCGTGGCTACACCTTC. Its protein is CASSLEGIQRGYTF.

The chain recombines TRBV28 with TRBJ2-7; D remains ambiguous. V dropped 3 bases and J dropped 0 bases, with 21 bases sitting between them. CDR1 MDHEN and CDR2 SYDVKM come from the germline V gene. The CDR3 runs 18 residues. The CDR3 reads CASSLDPLARKSSYEQYF. CDR3 in DNA: TGTGCCAGCAGTTTGGACCCCCTCGCGCGAAAAAGCTCCTACGAGCAGTACTTC.

This clone was recorded only once. The gene calls are TRBV19 and TRBJ2-1; 15 nucleotides line up with TRBD2. After removal of 7 bases from V and 5 bases from J, the junction contained 9 bases not matched to a gene. CDR1 and CDR2 from the germline V gene are LNHDA and SQIVND (reference sequence). The CDR3 is 17 amino acids. In DNA form, the CDR3 reads TGTGCCAGTACTGAGGGACTAGCGGGAGGTCTAAACAATGAGCAGTTCTTC. The encoded protein is CASTEGLAGGLNNEQFF.

Turning to this clone: One end of the junction is discordant with germline, which a read error may explain. This chain joins TRBV29-1 and TRBJ1-2; D remains ambiguous. The CDR3 is 13 amino acids. The V gene's germline CDR1 is SQVTM and CDR2 ANQGSEA. The CDR3 region is CSAEPGGSYGYTF. CDR3 bases: TGCAGCGCTGAACCAGGAGGGAGCTATGGCTACACCTTC.

This sequence joins TRBV29-1 and TRBJ2-3, with TRBD2 matching 8 bases. J gave up 6 bases and V 6 bases, and 20 bases lay outside the gene matches. CDR1 is SQVTM, CDR2 ANQGSEA, per germline. The CDR3 runs to 17 residues. The CDR3 DNA follows: TGCAGCGTCGTCGAAAACATACTAGCGGTTGAAAGGGATACGCAGTATTTT. This codes for CSVVENILAVERDTQYF.

This chain uses TRBV29-1 with TRBJ1-1; TRBD1 is a possible D gene (5 bases). V was clipped by 2 bases and J by 6 bases, with 10 bases between them. Germline V CDR1 and CDR2: SQVTM, ANQGSEA. CDR3 length: 12 amino acids. The CDR3 region is CSVEQGRSEAFF. The CDR3 DNA reads TGCAGCGTTGAACAGGGTCGATCTGAAGCTTTCTTT.

The chain employs TRBV19 and TRBJ2-5; TRBD1 might be the D (5 bases). Germline CDR1 and CDR2: LNHDA and SQIVND (reference sequence). V gave up 4 bases and J gave up 2 bases, with 8 bases separating them. This CDR3 is 13 amino acids long. Written as DNA, the CDR3 is TGTGCCAGTAGTACAGGGAAGCAAGAGACCCAGTACTTC. Amino acids: CASSTGKQETQYF.

The gene calls are TRBV5-4 and TRBJ2-3; 10 bases are a match to TRBD2. V lost 10 bases and J lost 5; bases outside the gene matches: 13. CDR3 size: 15 residues. The germline CDR1 and CDR2 sequences are SGHNT and YYREEE (reference sequence). CDR3 in amino acids: CAFPRLAGVGDTQYF. For the CDR3, the DNA is TGTGCCTTCCCGAGGCTAGCGGGAGTGGGAGATACGCAGTATTTT. Using reference TRBV5-4 and TRBJ2-3 for the parts outside the CDR3, the full variable domain is ETGVTQSPTHLIKTRGQQVTLRCSSQSGHNTVSWYQQALGQGPQFIFQYYREEENGRGNFPPRFSGLQFPNYSSELNVNALELDDSALYLCAFPRLAGVGDTQYFGPGTRLTVL.

CDR3 nucleotides: TGTGCCAGCACCCGGACAGGGGGTCAGCCCCAGCATTTT. Amino acid sequence: CASTRTGGQPQHF. The chain employs TRBV7-8 and TRBJ1-5; 10 nucleotides match TRBD1. Germline CDR1 and CDR2: SGHVS and FQNEAQ. This CDR3 spans 13 amino acids. Unmatched junction bases numbered 3, after V lost 7 bases and J lost 6 bases.

The rearrangement links TRBV9 to TRBJ2-7, with TRBD2 as a possible D gene (5 bases). This CDR3 is 15 amino acids long. In germline, CDR1 is SGDLS, CDR2 YYNGEE. The ends were cut back, 3 bases at V and 3 bases at J, with 16 bases in the middle. The CDR3 here is CASSGGLAAYYEQYF. Here the CDR3 DNA reads TGTGCCAGCAGCGGGGGTCTAGCAGCTTACTACGAGCAGTACTTC.

This clone was detected once. The V gene is TRBV5-1, the J gene TRBJ2-3; unclear D gene. Germline assignment: CDR1 SGHRS and CDR2 YFSETQ. V lost 5 bases and J 2 bases, leaving 9 bases between the germline ends. The CDR3 extends over 13 amino acids. CDR3 region: CASRNPSTDTQYF. The DNA for the CDR3 is TGCGCCAGCAGGAATCCCTCCACAGATACGCAGTATTTT.

The rearrangement uses TRBV29-1 and TRBJ1-2; a possible D gene is TRBD1 (5 bases). V was shortened by 4 bases and J by 7 bases, with 19 bases between the two germline ends. The CDR3 contains 14 residues. Germline V gene data show CDR1 as SQVTM and CDR2 as ANQGSEA. For the CDR3, the DNA is TGCAGCGTTGTACCCGGGGCTGGAGTTGGTGGCTACACCTTC. It translates to CSVVPGAGVGGYTF.

To note about this clone: Other DNA sequences in this sample translate to the same CDR3. The chain has TRBV19 and TRBJ1-5; 9 bases agree with TRBD1. CDR3 length: 15 amino acids. V was clipped by 5 bases and J by 2 bases; unmatched bases: 4. Per germline, CDR1 LNHDA and CDR2 SQIVND (reference sequence). The CDR3 reads CASSADRGGNQPQHF. CDR3 DNA: TGTGCCAGTAGTGCGGACAGGGGTGGCAATCAGCCCCAGCATTTT.

The V call is TRBV27, the J call TRBJ2-2, with D perhaps matching TRBD2 (5 bases). Trimming stripped 3 bases from V and 4 bases from J, with 12 bases between. The CDR3 runs to 15 residues. Per germline, CDR1 MNHEY and CDR2 SMNVEV (reference sequence). The chain's CDR3 is CASSFGSSGTGELFF. As DNA, the CDR3 is TGTGCCAGCAGTTTTGGGAGCAGCGGCACCGGGGAGCTGTTTTTT.

The chain uses TRBV28 and TRBJ2-5; 9 bases align to TRBD1. Germline trimming cut 8 bases from V and 4 bases from J; bases unmatched to any gene: 11. CDR3 length equals 15 residues. CDR1 and CDR2 from the germline V gene are MDHEN and SYDVKM. CDR3 coding DNA: TGTGCCAGCGTTAATCTGGGACAGGGTGGAGAGACCCAGTACTTC. It yields the protein CASVNLGQGGETQYF. Full variable domain (outside the CDR3, taken from reference TRBV28 and TRBJ2-5): DVKVTQSSRYLVKRTGEKVFLECVQDMDHENMFWYRQDPGLGLRLIYFSYDVKMKEKGDIPEGYSVSREKKERFSLILESASTNQTSMYLCASVNLGQGGETQYFGPGTRLLVL.

The chain employs TRBV27 and TRBJ1-4; D remains unclear. This CDR3 has 13 amino acids. Germline V gives CDR1 MNHEY, CDR2 SMNVEV (reference sequence). Trimming pared 3 bases from V and 6 bases from J, leaving 8 bases between. The CDR3 DNA sequence: TGTGCCAGCAGTTTCTTGGCAGATGAAAAACTGTTTTTT. This encodes CASSFLADEKLFF. Full variable domain (rest looked up from reference TRBV27 and TRBJ1-4): EAQVTQNPRYLITVTGKKLTVTCSQNMNHEYMSWYRQDPGLGLRQIYYSMNVEVTDKGDVPEGYKVSRKEKRNFPLILESPSPNQTSLYFCASSFLADEKLFFGSGTQLSVL.

The CDR3 DNA is TGTGCCAGCACCCAACCCCCCGGGAGGAACACTGAAGCTTTCTTT. Translating it yields CASTQPPGRNTEAFF. This rearrangement joins TRBV28 to TRBJ1-1, with no clear D. Trimming shortened V by 7 bases and J by 1 base, and 16 bases separated the two germline ends. Germline CDR1 MDHEN, CDR2 SYDVKM. The CDR3 spans 15 residues. The full variable domain, in which reference TRBV28 and TRBJ1-1 provide the parts outside the CDR3, is DVKVTQSSRYLVKRTGEKVFLECVQDMDHENMFWYRQDPGLGLRLIYFSYDVKMKEKGDIPEGYSVSREKKERFSLILESASTNQTSMYLCASTQPPGRNTEAFFGQGTRLTVV.

The V call is TRBV5-1, the J call TRBJ2-1, with D perhaps TRBD1 (6 bases). Trimming stripped 4 bases from V and 2 bases from J, with 16 bases between. Germline CDR1 reads SGHRS; CDR2 reads YFSETQ. There are 16 residues in the CDR3. The CDR3 sequence: CASSPEGVLAYNEQFF. For the CDR3, the DNA is TGCGCCAGCAGCCCTGAGGGGGTGTTGGCCTACAATGAGCAGTTCTTC.

The rearrangement joins TRBV7-7 to TRBJ2-2; the match to TRBD1 covers 9 bases. Unmatched junction bases numbered 13, after V lost 5 bases and J lost 6 bases. This CDR3 spans 17 amino acids. Per germline, CDR1 SSHAT and CDR2 FNYEAQ (reference sequence). The CDR3 is CASSVSGTGIWAGELFF. The DNA for the CDR3 is TGTGCCAGCAGCGTATCCGGGACAGGGATATGGGCCGGGGAGCTGTTTTTT.

This chain links TRBV9 with TRBJ1-1, with 7 nucleotides matching TRBD1. The CDR3 has 16 residues. J was trimmed by 3 bases and V by 4 bases; bases with no gene match: 12. Germline values: CDR1 SGDLS, CDR2 YYNGEE. CDR3 residues: CASSPDRGGQHTEAFF. CDR3 DNA sequence: TGTGCCAGCAGCCCCGATAGGGGGGGACAGCACACTGAAGCTTTCTTT.

The V gene is TRBV9, the J gene TRBJ2-7; 7 bases match TRBD2. The CDR3 is 15 amino acids. In germline, CDR1 is SGDLS, CDR2 YYNGEE. The V and J ends lost 0 bases and 4 bases, in that order; junction bases with no gene match: 7. The CDR3 DNA reads as TGTGCCAGCAGCGTAGGTGATAGCGGGTCGTACGAGCAGTACTTC. Translated: CASSVGDSGSYEQYF.

The gene calls are TRBV5-1 and TRBJ1-3; D gene ambiguous. Looked up from germline, CDR1 is SGHRS and CDR2 is YFSETQ. Trimming took off 1 base at V and 8 bases at J, with 22 bases between the two ends. This CDR3 is built from 17 residues. The CDR3 loop is CASSLSAGIAQGDTIYF. The CDR3 region has the DNA TGCGCCAGCAGCTTGTCTGCCGGGATAGCACAAGGAGACACCATATATTTT. Supplemented by reference TRBV5-1 and TRBJ1-3, the full variable domain reads KAGVTQTPRYLIKTRGQQVTLSCSPISGHRSVSWYQQTPGQGLQFLFEYFSETQRNKGNFPGRFSGRQFSNSRSEMNVSTLELGDSALYLCASSLSAGIAQGDTIYFGEGSWLTVV.

The chain recombines TRBV6-6 with TRBJ2-1, with 8 bases identical to TRBD1. The CDR3 length is 15 residues. Germline V CDR1 and CDR2: MNHNY, SVGAGI (reference sequence). V dropped 2 bases and J dropped 8; count of bases not matched to a gene: 8. In nucleotides, the CDR3 is TGTGCCAGCAGTTACGGTCAGGGGGCGTGGGATGAGCAGTTCTTC. Amino acid sequence: CASSYGQGAWDEQFF.